One T cell receptor beta chain is described in this entry. Its antigen remains unknown. This sample was included in a study of monozygotic twins with inflammatory bowel disease. No sorting of T cells preceded isolation of total RNA from whole blood. Nested amplification of TCRalpha and TCRbeta cDNA involved two PCRs of around 16 and 10 cycles. For each CDR3 protein, TCRdb gives one entry from its re-call of the 5' RACE reads, without DNA. This table holds 350,000 to 500,000 distinct CDR3 sequences. The study's findings and limits: For repertoire similarity, concordant twins did not differ from discordant twins, possibly because power was limited. Data gave no support to a single strong signal or clonotype associated with IBD.

The CDR3 runs to 16 residues. The germline V gene has CDR1 SGHTA and CDR2 FQGNSA. The source of this sequence is a human donor with ulcerative colitis or Crohn's disease, or a healthy co-twin of an affected twin (not recorded which). The rearrangement uses TRBV7-2 and TRBJ2-2; as DNA is missing, the TRBD2 call by TCRdb cannot be tested. The specimen sequenced was blood. The CDR3 loop reads CASSVQPGLAEGELFF.